Listed below are T cell receptor beta chains from one sample, sequenced in a study of T cell changes during pregnancy in multiple sclerosis. Profiled with immunoSEQ multiplex PCR; TCRdb holds only in-frame clones, not every one. The sample includes around 36,000 clones, approximately 90% seen only once; the top ten take 0.43%. Sequenced here: CD4+ T cells from peripheral blood mononuclear cells, sampled in the third trimester of pregnancy. The receptor set was obtained from a female donor with multiple sclerosis, enrolled in a pregnancy study. Both conserved end residues are part of each CDR3.

16 | TRBJ2-2 | TRBV5-1 | CASSWSATGFVGELFF
18 | TRBJ2-3 | TRBV15 | CATSRDKSGQGNTDTQYF
18 | TRBJ1-4 | TRBV5-1 | CASSLAVRDHSSNEKLFF
18 | TRBJ2-1 | TRBV7-2 | CASSLSGRAAIGYNEQFF
15 | TRBJ2-3 | TRBV5-1 | CASSLARGSSDTQYF
14 | TRBJ2-7 | TRBV7-9 | CASSATGQSYEQYF
14 | TRBJ1-1 | TRBV28 | CASSLIYRGTEAFF
15 | TRBJ2-2 | TRBV5-8 | CASSRGSRFTGELFF
12 | TRBJ2-3 | TRBV18 | CASSLGTDTQYF
15 | TRBJ2-3 | TRBV23-1 | CAISRQVRTTDTQYF
18 | TRBJ2-1 | TRBV30 | CAWSRLAGAEWENNEQFF
16 | TRBJ2-4 | TRBV6-1 | CASREGQGTAKNIQYF
14 | TRBJ1-5 | TRBV7-2 | CASSRDRGNQPQHF
15 | TRBJ2-7 | TRBV6-1 | CASSDVGQGRFEQYF
16 | TRBJ2-1 | TRBV14 | CASSQDLGVFYNEQFF
15 | TRBJ2-7 | TRBV30 | CAWSVRGLAYYEQYF
14 | TRBJ2-7 | TRBV27 | CASSLRDRGDEQYF
13 | TRBJ2-7 | TRBV4-1 | CASSQEWGGEQYF
13 | TRBJ1-2 | TRBV28 | CASHPGGVYGYTF
17 | TRBJ2-2 | TRBV4-1 | CASSQETQDYPYGELFF
15 | TRBJ2-3 | TRBV25-1 | CASGPGAGVTDTQYF
15 | TRBJ2-1 | TRBV5-1 | CASSSGGQTYNEQFF
14 | TRBJ2-7 | TRBV19 | CASSIAAGGYEQYF
16 | TRBJ2-3 | TRBV5-6 | CASSPIGGGGTDTQYF
15 | TRBJ2-3 | TRBV5-1 | CASSFQRSSTDTQYF
15 | TRBJ2-5 | TRBV18 | CASSPRGPGLETQYF
15 | TRBJ1-4 | TRBV4-3 | CASSLQTGRNEKLFF
16 | TRBJ1-2 | TRBV7-9 | CASSFAGTGRSGGYTF
16 | TRBJ2-7 | TRBV10-1 | CASSESRGRISYEQYF
14 | TRBJ1-1 | TRBV4-2 | CASSPGAGNTEAFF
15 | TRBJ2-5 | TRBV11-2 | CASSLGDRTQETQYF
15 | TRBJ1-3 | TRBV6-1 | CASSQEVGQGRRVYF
17 | TRBJ2-1 | TRBV18 | CASSLKFGGETYNEQFF
16 | TRBJ1-2 | TRBV2 | CASSGRPGTGVGGYTF
12 | TRBJ1-5 | TRBV19 | CASSAGSKSQHF
15 | TRBJ2-1 | TRBV18 | CASSYSGSGYNEQFF
15 | TRBJ2-7 | TRBV18 | CASSPPGQGRYEQYF
18 | TRBJ2-6 | TRBV9 | CASSGSGTGVSGANVLTF
12 | TRBJ1-1 | TRBV6-1 | CASSRDREGAFF
16 | TRBJ2-2 | TRBV7-2 | CASSLDVHRGTGELFF
15 | TRBJ2-7 | TRBV10-1 | CASSDRTSPIYEQYF
18 | TRBJ2-1 | TRBV2 | CASSEWGREGGSYNEQFF
16 | TRBJ1-4 | TRBV7-2 | CASSLGGGAVGEKLFF
13 | TRBJ1-1 | TRBV9 | CASSVDWNTEAFF
16 | TRBJ2-6 | TRBV10-3 | CAITKGGSSGANVLTF
14 | TRBJ1-5 | TRBV6-5 | CASSYNDRYQPQHF
15 | TRBJ2-1 | TRBV2 | CASSGVLGKVDEQFF
16 | TRBJ2-1 | TRBV27 | CASSRGREGSYNEQFF
16 | TRBJ2-1 | TRBV6-1 | CASSAQGLAGAAEQFF
13 | TRBJ1-2 | TRBV5-5 | CASSVRQHYGYTF
12 | TRBJ1-1 | TRBV29-1 | CSVRGTGAEAFF
16 | TRBJ1-2 | TRBV28 | CASSFPPGEKGYGYTF
18 | TRBJ2-5 | TRBV19 | CASSIGGTGGTRQETQYF
15 | TRBJ1-1 | TRBV11-2 | CASSLQQGLGTEAFF